This T cell receptor (beta chain) was obtained from a study of blood T cell repertoires in COVID-19. The CDR3 extends over 16 amino acids. The V segment lost 1 base and the J segment 8 bases; nucleotides outside the gene matches: 10. Germline CDR1 reads SGHNT; CDR2 reads YYREEE (reference sequence). This clone has a handful of counts. Clones were read by immunoSEQ multiplex PCR, and TCRdb kept only the in-frame ones, dropping some. The sample shows tens of thousands of clones, approximately 86% of them seen only once. This TCR came from a human donor in a cohort sampled during active COVID-19. Sequencing used peripheral blood. The chain is built from TRBV5-4 and TRBJ1-5, with 9 bases identical to TRBD1. The CDR3 bases are TGTGCCAGCAGCTTGCAAGGTACAGGGGGCTTTGAGCCCCAGCATTTT. The encoded protein is CASSLQGTGGFEPQHF. The whole variable domain, remainder taken from reference TRBV5-4 and TRBJ1-5, is ETGVTQSPTHLIKTRGQQVTLRCSSQSGHNTVSWYQQALGQGPQFIFQYYREEENGRGNFPPRFSGLQFPNYSSELNVNALELDDSALYLCASSLQGTGGFEPQHFGDGTRLSIL.